The 21 T cell receptor beta chains below were found in one sample sequenced in a study of T-cell memory formation after mild COVID-19. TCRdb re-derived calls from the 5' RACE reads in MiXCR, one entry per CDR3 protein. The sample contains a few hundred thousand distinct CDR3 sequences, around a quarter of which appear only once. The sample was PBMCs or a T cell subset sorted from them (not recorded which). The receptors were sampled from an adult woman who had mild COVID-19 (a few samples of this study predate the infection). Cell type and time point are not known.

Only a few counts were recorded for this clonotype. The rearrangement uses TRBV29-1 and TRBJ2-5; 8 bases line up with TRBD1. The V gene's germline CDR1 is SQVTM and CDR2 ANQGSEA. The CDR3 sequence is 15 residues long. Germline trimming cut 3 bases from V and 2 bases from J; bases unmatched to any gene: 8. The CDR3 is CSVDVQGAGQETQYF. CDR3 coding DNA: TGCAGCGTTGATGTTCAGGGGGCCGGGCAAGAGACCCAGTACTTC.

The table lists this clonotype with a few counts. J is TRBJ2-5 and V is TRBV7-2; D tentatively reads TRBD1 or TRBD2 (5 bases each). Germline CDR1 SGHTA, CDR2 FQGNSA. The CDR3 runs 13 residues. V was pared by 5 bases and J by 7 bases, with 14 bases between. As DNA, the CDR3 is TGTGCCAGCAGCACCGGGGCAGCAGCGACCCAGTACTTC. Its protein is CASSTGAAATQYF.

The chain joins TRBV19 to TRBJ2-1; D is undetermined. The CDR3 covers 14 residues. The V end was cut by 6 bases, the J end by 4 bases, with 13 bases between. The germline V gene has CDR1 LNHDA and CDR2 SQIVND (reference sequence). CDR3 coding DNA: TGTGCCAGTAGATCGGGCGAAGCATACAATGAGCAGTTCTTC. Protein sequence: CASRSGEAYNEQFF.

The chain uses TRBV11-2 and TRBJ2-1, with TRBD2 identical over 9 bases. V dropped 5 bases and J dropped 7; count of bases not matched to a gene: 6. This CDR3 is built from 14 residues. CDR1 is SGHAT, CDR2 FQNNGV, per germline. The CDR3 sequence: CASSGLAGSNEQFF. The CDR3 bases are TGTGCCAGCAGCGGGCTAGCGGGAAGTAATGAGCAGTTCTTC.

The sample holds a few counts of this clonotype. The rearrangement joins TRBV14 to TRBJ2-7, with 10 bases fitting TRBD2. The J segment lost 0 bases and the V segment lost 4 bases, leaving 6 bases of the junction unmatched. This CDR3 comprises 16 residues. Germline CDR1 reads SGHDN; CDR2 reads FVKESK. CDR3 nucleotide sequence: TGTGCCAGCAGCCCCTGGACTAGCGGCAGCTCCTACGAGCAGTACTTC. Encoded protein: CASSPWTSGSSYEQYF.

This clonotype was picked up a small number of times. The V call is TRBV7-9, the J call TRBJ2-1, with unresolved D. CDR1 and CDR2 (germline): SEHNR, FQNEAQ (reference sequence). Trimming stripped 6 bases from V and 7 bases from J, with 10 bases between. The CDR3 contains 12 residues. The CDR3 region has the DNA TGTGCCAGCAGACCCCAAGGAAATGAGCAGTTCTTC. As protein: CASRPQGNEQFF.

This clonotype has just a few counts. The V call is TRBV2, the J call TRBJ1-1; 9 nucleotides agree with TRBD1. Per the germline V gene, CDR1 is SNHLY and CDR2 is FYNNEI. The trim removed 5 bases at V and 8 bases at J, leaving 6 bases unmatched. CDR3 length: 13 amino acids. Here the CDR3 reads CASSNGGTGEAFF. In nucleotides, the CDR3 is TGTGCCAGCAGTAATGGGGGGACAGGGGAAGCTTTCTTT.

This chain joins TRBV9 and TRBJ2-1; D gene ambiguous. CDR3 length equals 14 residues. Trimming pared 0 bases from V and 5 bases from J, leaving 9 bases between. CDR1 and CDR2 (germline): SGDLS, YYNGEE. In DNA form, the CDR3 reads TGTGCCAGCAGCGTAGAAGCTAGTAACAATGAGCAGTTCTTC. It specifies CASSVEASNNEQFF.

This clonotype occurred a few times. This rearrangement joins TRBV18 to TRBJ1-1; 7 bases line up with TRBD1. CDR1 KGHSH and CDR2 LQKENI come from the germline V gene. With 3 bases clipped from V and 5 bases from J, the junction kept 9 bases outside the gene matches. The CDR3 extends over 15 amino acids. CDR3 sequence (DNA): TGTGCCAGCTCACCTGCAGGGGGGCAGGATACTGAAGCTTTCTTT. It specifies CASSPAGGQDTEAFF.

This clonotype was picked up a small number of times. The V and J genes are TRBV5-5 and TRBJ2-5, with D possibly called TRBD1 or TRBD2 (6 bases each). From germline, CDR1 is SGHKS and CDR2 YYEKEE (reference sequence). This CDR3 comprises 15 residues. Trimming cost V 3 bases and J 3 bases, with 15 bases left between them. The CDR3 coding sequence is TGTGCCAGCAGCTGGGGGGCACCGAGAGAAGAGACCCAGTACTTC. It is translated as CASSWGAPREETQYF.

The rearrangement uses TRBV3-1 and TRBJ1-2; D is unclear. CDR1 LGHDT and CDR2 YNNKEL come from the germline V gene (reference sequence). The CDR3 contains 13 residues. Trimming took off 0 bases at V and 8 bases at J, with 10 bases between the two ends. CDR3 sequence reads: CASSQEAAGGYTF. CDR3 nucleotide sequence: TGTGCCAGCAGCCAAGAAGCGGCTGGAGGCTACACCTTC. The variable domain in full, with the rest retrieved from reference TRBV3-1 and TRBJ1-2, is DTAVSQTPKYLVTQMGNDKSIKCEQNLGHDTMYWYKQDSKKFLKIMFSYNNKELIINETVPNRFSPKSPDKAHLNLHINSLELGDSAVYFCASSQEAAGGYTFGSGTRLTVV.

The V and J genes are TRBV2 and TRBJ1-6; D gene uncertain. Germline CDR1 is SNHLY and CDR2 is FYNNEI. The CDR3 consists of 16 residues. The V gene lost 8 bases and the J gene lost 0 bases, with 14 bases spanning the gap. The CDR3 protein is CASGKGPFSYNSPLHF. In DNA form, the CDR3 reads TGTGCCAGCGGTAAAGGACCTTTCTCCTATAATTCACCCCTCCACTTT. Together with reference TRBV2 and TRBJ1-6, the CDR3 gives the full variable domain: EPEVTQTPSHQVTQMGQEVILRCVPISNHLYFYWYRQILGQKVEFLVSFYNNEISEKSEIFDDQFSVERPDGSNFTLKIRSTKLEDSAMYFCASGKGPFSYNSPLHFGNGTRLTVT.

In nucleotides, the CDR3 is TGTGCCAGCAGCCAAAGCGGGGGGGCCTACAATGAGCAGTTCTTC. It translates to CASSQSGGAYNEQFF. The rearrangement joins TRBV3-1 to TRBJ2-1, with TRBD2 identical over 10 bases. Germline V gene data show CDR1 as LGHDT and CDR2 as YNNKEL (reference sequence). Trimming removed 2 bases from V and 2 bases from J; junction bases left unmatched: 0. The CDR3 length is 15 residues.

The chain has TRBV5-4 and TRBJ1-2; no firm D call. This CDR3 is built from 14 residues. Trimming took 5 bases from V and 2 from J, leaving 13 bases between them. Germline V gene data show CDR1 as SGHNT and CDR2 as YYREEE (reference sequence). The CDR3 spells CASSLGPTNYGYTF. In nucleotides, the CDR3 is TGTGCCAGCAGTTTAGGTCCTACGAACTATGGCTACACCTTC.

This clonotype showed up just once. The CDR3 here is CSARDRGRGLSETQYF. The CDR3 region has the DNA TGCAGTGCTAGAGATCGGGGGCGGGGACTTTCGGAGACCCAGTACTTC. The rearrangement uses TRBV20-1 and TRBJ2-5; D is possibly TRBD1 or TRBD2 (6 bases each). The CDR3 contains 16 residues. Trimming left V 0 bases short and J 5 bases short, with 19 bases between. In germline, CDR1 is DFQATT, CDR2 SNEGSKA (reference sequence).

This chain links TRBV7-2 with TRBJ2-3, with 8 bases that match TRBD1. The germline V gene has CDR1 SGHTA and CDR2 FQGNSA. The CDR3 runs 12 residues. The junction had 1 base not matched to a gene; V was cut back by 10 bases and J by 1 base. The CDR3 sequence is CATDRGTDTQYF. The DNA for the CDR3 is TGTGCCACGGACAGGGGCACAGATACGCAGTATTTT.

This clonotype was counted only a few times. The rearrangement uses TRBV7-9 and TRBJ2-7, with TRBD2 matching over 12 bases. Trimming took 5 bases from V and 2 from J; bases not matched to a gene: 7. Germline V lookup: CDR1 SEHNR, CDR2 FQNEAQ (reference sequence). CDR3 length equals 16 residues. CDR3 in DNA: TGTGCCAGCAGCCCCGGACTAGCGGGAACTCCCTACGAGCAGTACTTC. It encodes CASSPGLAGTPYEQYF.

This sequence joins TRBV6-1 and TRBJ2-7, with 8 positions matching TRBD1. In germline, CDR1 is MNHNS, CDR2 SASEGT. V lost 4 bases, J lost 3 bases, and 8 bases stayed unmatched. This CDR3 is 15 amino acids long. As DNA, the CDR3 is TGTGCCAGCAGTGGTCTGGGACAGGCCTACTACGAGCAGTACTTC. This translates into CASSGLGQAYYEQYF.

V and J are TRBV5-1 and TRBJ1-1, with 8 bases matching TRBD1. This CDR3 has 16 residues. Trimming took 2 bases from V and 6 from J; bases not matched to a gene: 12. The V gene's germline CDR1 is SGHRS and CDR2 YFSETQ. The CDR3 DNA reads as TGCGCCAGCAGCTTTTGGCCCGACAGGGGACGACCTGAAGCTTTCTTT. Translated: CASSFWPDRGRPEAFF.

The rearrangement joins TRBV20-1 to TRBJ2-3; 12 positions agree with TRBD2. The junction had 5 bases not matched to a gene; V was cut back by 6 bases and J by 4 bases. CDR1 DFQATT and CDR2 SNEGSKA come from the germline V gene (reference sequence). The CDR3 has 14 residues. In nucleotides, the CDR3 is TGCAGTGCAAGGACTAGCGGGACGGCAGATACGCAGTATTTT. Amino acid sequence: CSARTSGTADTQYF.

The chain has TRBV6-5 and TRBJ2-7; D not certain. The CDR3 totals 13 residues. Trimming pared 2 bases from V and 2 bases from J, leaving 7 bases between. Germline V lookup: CDR1 MNHEY, CDR2 SVGAGI. CDR3 region: CASSYGSTYEQYF. The CDR3 DNA follows: TGTGCCAGCAGTTACGGGTCCACCTACGAGCAGTACTTC.